This T cell receptor (beta chain) comes out of a study of T cell repertoires in cytomegalovirus infection. This clonotype was recorded many times. MiXCR, run by TCRdb on the reads, gives a single entry per CDR3 protein. The sample lists some 350,000 distinct CDR3 sequences; 15% to 20% were seen once. Per the germline V gene, CDR1 is SGHTA and CDR2 is FQGNSA. There are 13 residues in the CDR3. Deletions cut 1 base from V and 7 bases from J, with 10 bases between. The chain is built from TRBV7-2 and TRBJ1-2; D gene uncertain. The sequence derives from a human donor in good health (CMV status not recorded). Some clones in this sample may be carry-over from other donors' samples. Material for sequencing was PBMCs. The CDR3 DNA follows: TGTGCCAGCAGCTTAGGCTGGGAACGTGGCTACACCTTC. Its translation is CASSLGWERGYTF.